One and the same sample provided the 5 T cell receptor beta chains below, sequenced in a study of glioma-infiltrating T cells listed by TCRdb under 2016. Instrument on record: Illumina MiSeq. TCR alpha and beta CDR3 regions were amplified with the iRepertoire nested amplicon-rescue multiplex PCR (arm-PCR) platform from RNA. The raw public reads went through TCRdb reprocessing: fastp at Q25, MiXCR clone calling, in-frame beta chains kept. Rows are combined by CDR3 protein, so each entry shows the most common genes and DNA. Across this sample there are 400,000 or so distinct CDR3 sequences, with less than 50% seen only once. The top ten clones comprise about 12% of the sample. The sequenced material came from glioma tissue, nonneoplastic brain tissue, or PBMCs (not recorded which). The receptor source for this set is a human donor with low-grade glioma or glioblastoma, undergoing nonglioma brain surgery, or in good health (not recorded which).

There are a few counts of this clonotype. The V gene is TRBV20-1, the J gene TRBJ2-3; D possibly matches TRBD1 or TRBD2 (6 bases each). The CDR3 is 13 amino acids. V was pared by 5 bases and J by 5 bases, with 14 bases between. Looked up from germline, CDR1 is DFQATT and CDR2 is SNEGSKA (reference sequence). The CDR3 DNA reads as TGCAGTGCTTCGCATGGAGGGGGAGATACGCAGTATTTT. This sequence encodes CSASHGGGDTQYF.

This clonotype was seen many times. The J gene is TRBJ1-1, the V gene TRBV28; 8 nucleotides line up with TRBD1. In germline, CDR1 is MDHEN, CDR2 SYDVKM. The CDR3 is made up of 15 amino acids. V lost 3 bases to trimming and J lost 1 base; unmatched junction nucleotides: 4. The CDR3 coding sequence is TGTGCCAGCAGTTTTCTCCAGGGGGCGAACACTGAAGCTTTCTTT. Its protein is CASSFLQGANTEAFF.

In its sample, this clonotype was seen many times. This chain connects TRBV20-1 to TRBJ1-2, with D perhaps matching TRBD1 (6 bases). The CDR3 loop spans 16 amino acids. With 6 bases removed from V and 2 bases from J, the gap between germline ends came to 22 bases. Germline V gene sequence: CDR1 DFQATT, CDR2 SNEGSKA (reference sequence). The CDR3 DNA is TGCAGTGCCGTAACAGAAGTCGACAGGAGGAACTATGGCTACACCTTC. It yields the protein CSAVTEVDRRNYGYTF.

The chain is built from TRBV4-2 and TRBJ2-7, with D perhaps matching TRBD1 or TRBD2 (7 bases each). V was trimmed by 4 bases and J by 1 base, leaving 17 bases between them. Germline V CDR1 and CDR2: LGHNA, YNFKEQ. The CDR3 totals 16 residues. CDR3 loop: CASSRKAGGGSYEQYF. CDR3 coding DNA: TGTGCCAGCAGCCGAAAAGCAGGGGGGGGGTCCTACGAGCAGTACTTC.

V usage is TRBV7-9 and J usage is TRBJ1-2, with a weak D call TRBD1 (5 bases). Per the germline V gene, CDR1 is SEHNR and CDR2 is FQNEAQ (reference sequence). The V end lost 3 bases, the J end lost 8 bases, and 16 bases lay between the germline ends. The CDR3 is 14 residues long. CDR3 nucleotides: TGTGCCAGCAGCTTTACTCCCCCCAGGGACGGCTACACCTTC. It encodes CASSFTPPRDGYTF.